A single sample gave rise to the 26 T cell receptor beta chains below, sequenced in a study of CD8 T cells in Susac syndrome (dated by TCRdb to the late 2010s). Libraries were prepared through the immunoSEQ multiplex PCR assay. RNA was extracted with the RNeasy kit and about 0.5 to 1 ug was reverse transcribed using random hexamers. The public reads were reanalyzed by TCRdb: fastp trimming at Q25, MiXCR alignment, in-frame beta chains only. Entries that share a CDR3 protein sequence are merged under the most common genes and DNA. The sample contains roughly 150,000 distinct CDR3 sequences, over 85% of them found a single time. Roughly 0.19% of the sample is held by the ten biggest clonotypes. Sequencing used CD8+ T cells from PBMCs. The receptors were gathered from a human donor with multiple sclerosis.

In nucleotides, the CDR3 is TGCAGCGTTGTCTTAGGGATTGAAGCTTTCTTT. It encodes CSVVLGIEAFF. This chain connects TRBV29-1 to TRBJ1-1; D is unclear. Trimming removed 4 bases at V and 7 bases at J, with 10 bases between. The CDR3 has 11 residues. CDR1 and CDR2 from the germline V gene are SQVTM and ANQGSEA.

V usage is TRBV7-2 and J usage is TRBJ2-7, with a tentative D call TRBD1 (6 bases). V was cut by 5 bases and J by 1 base, with 9 bases left in between. The CDR3 has 13 residues. CDR1 is SGHTA, CDR2 FQGNSA, per germline. The CDR3 sequence: CASSTGISYEQYF. The DNA of the CDR3 is TGTGCCAGCAGCACAGGGATTTCCTACGAGCAGTACTTC.

The sample holds one count of this clonotype. The V call is TRBV13, the J call TRBJ2-7; no definite D call. The ends were cut back, 3 bases at V and 7 bases at J, with 7 bases in the middle. The CDR3 has 11 residues. CDR1 is PRHDT, CDR2 FYEKMQ, per germline (reference sequence). CDR3 DNA: TGTGCCAGCAGCTTTAGAGAGGAGCAGTACTTC. Its translation: CASSFREEQYF.

V usage is TRBV12-3 or TRBV12-4 and J usage is TRBJ2-6; possible D gene TRBD1, 5 bases. The CDR3 runs 17 residues. The V end was cut by 3 bases, the J end by 2 bases, with 14 bases between. CDR3 bases: TGTGCCAGCAGTTTTTTGGACATCCATACTGGGGCCAACGTCCTGACTTTC. This translates into CASSFLDIHTGANVLTF.

V gene TRBV4-2 combines with J gene TRBJ1-1; possibly TRBD1 for D (5 bases). The CDR3 is 15 amino acids. CDR1 is LGHNA and CDR2 is YNFKEQ in the germline V gene. Trimming stripped 0 bases from V and 6 bases from J, with 14 bases between. The CDR3 is CASSQDTGEGSEAFF. The CDR3 region has the DNA TGTGCCAGCAGCCAAGATACGGGGGAAGGCTCTGAAGCTTTCTTT.

The chain employs TRBV7-9 and TRBJ2-7; TRBD1 agrees at 8 bases. V shed 5 bases, J shed 2 bases, and the junction held 8 bases outside the gene matches. There are 15 residues in the CDR3. Germline values: CDR1 SEHNR, CDR2 FQNEAQ (reference sequence). CDR3 region: CASSVTGQATYEQYF. DNA of the CDR3: TGTGCCAGCAGCGTTACGGGACAGGCAACCTACGAGCAGTACTTC.

The genes are TRBV12-3 or TRBV12-4 and TRBJ1-1; TRBD1 agrees at 7 bases. CDR3 length: 14 amino acids. Trimming removed 6 bases from V and 4 bases from J; junction bases left unmatched: 8. The CDR3 here is CASRSGGIFTEAFF. In DNA, the CDR3 is TGTGCCAGCAGATCAGGGGGGATTTTCACTGAAGCTTTCTTT.

The chain carries TRBV5-6 and TRBJ2-7; possible D gene TRBD1, 6 bases. This CDR3 is built from 15 residues. Deletions cut 4 bases from V and 0 bases from J, with 14 bases between. Germline CDR1 reads SGHDT; CDR2 reads YYEEEE. In nucleotides, the CDR3 is TGTGCCAGCAGCCTCGAGGGGGAGACCTCCTACGAGCAGTACTTC. Its protein is CASSLEGETSYEQYF.

The chain employs TRBV29-1 and TRBJ2-1; 10 nucleotides match TRBD2. The V segment lost 3 bases and the J segment 2 bases; nucleotides outside the gene matches: 10. CDR3 length: 17 residues. Germline assignment: CDR1 SQVTM and CDR2 ANQGSEA. The CDR3 reads CSVEGLAGAKAYNEQFF. In DNA, the CDR3 is TGCAGCGTTGAGGGTCTAGCGGGGGCCAAAGCCTACAATGAGCAGTTCTTC.

The chain is built from TRBV9 and TRBJ2-5; no clear D gene. This CDR3 comprises 14 residues. The V gene's germline CDR1 is SGDLS and CDR2 YYNGEE. Trimming removed 0 bases from V and 1 base from J, with 7 bases in between. CDR3 sequence (DNA): TGTGCCAGCAGCGTAGGGCGATTCCAAGAGACCCAGTACTTC. Its protein is CASSVGRFQETQYF.

This chain connects TRBV6-5 to TRBJ2-3; D remains unclear. The CDR3 extends over 16 amino acids. V was trimmed by 0 bases and J by 2 bases, leaving 12 bases between them. Germline lookup yields CDR1 MNHEY and CDR2 SVGAGI. CDR3 in DNA: TGTGCCAGCAGTTACTCGATAGTGACGAACACAGATACGCAGTATTTT. Protein product: CASSYSIVTNTDTQYF.

This chain connects TRBV23-1 to TRBJ2-7, with D possibly matching TRBD2 (5 bases). TRBV23-1 is an ORF for which the function is uncertain. Deletions cut 3 bases from V and 1 base from J, with 19 bases between. The CDR3 extends over 17 amino acids. The CDR3 sequence is CASSQGKERETSYEQYF. The CDR3 nucleotides are TGCGCCAGCAGTCAGGGGAAGGAACGGGAAACTTCCTACGAGCAGTACTTC.

The V gene is TRBV9, the J gene TRBJ2-7; TRBD1 agrees at 9 bases. Germline V gene data show CDR1 as SGDLS and CDR2 as YYNGEE. Trimming cost V 3 bases and J 6 bases; bases outside gene matches: 10. The CDR3 is made up of 15 amino acids. CDR3 sequence: CASSAGTGISFEQYF. DNA of the CDR3: TGTGCCAGCAGCGCTGGGACAGGGATTTCGTTCGAGCAGTACTTC.

The chain recombines TRBV9 with TRBJ2-3; 9 bases map to TRBD2. CDR1 is SGDLS, CDR2 YYNGEE, per germline. V shed 3 bases and J 1 base; nucleotides not matched to a gene: 9. The CDR3 extends over 17 amino acids. The CDR3 DNA follows: TGTGCCAGCAGCGCCACCCCCGGGACTAGCCGCACAGATACGCAGTATTTT. It specifies CASSATPGTSRTDTQYF.

The rearrangement uses TRBV7-9 and TRBJ2-2; D perhaps matches TRBD2 (5 bases). With 3 bases removed from V and 7 bases from J, the gap between germline ends came to 9 bases. The CDR3 sequence is 13 residues long. CDR1 is SEHNR and CDR2 is FQNEAQ in the germline V gene (reference sequence). In DNA form, the CDR3 reads TGTGCCAGCAGCTTGAGGGAGTTCGGGGAGCTGTTTTTT. It specifies CASSLREFGELFF.

The CDR3 here is CASSEGLAGMQETQYF. DNA of the CDR3: TGTGCCAGCAGTGAGGGCCTAGCGGGGATGCAAGAGACCCAGTACTTC. The genes are TRBV2 and TRBJ2-5, with 9 bases matching TRBD2. The V and J ends lost 3 bases and 2 bases, in that order; junction bases with no gene match: 7. This CDR3 has 16 amino acids. The germline V gene encodes CDR1 SNHLY and CDR2 FYNNEI.

This chain connects TRBV12-3 or TRBV12-4 to TRBJ2-1; perhaps TRBD1 as D (5 bases). The V gene lost 3 bases and the J gene lost 5 bases, with 17 bases spanning the gap. The CDR3 is 16 amino acids. This chain's CDR3 is CASSFSIRGTDNEQFF. The CDR3 bases are TGTGCCAGCAGTTTCTCCATAAGGGGAACGGACAATGAGCAGTTCTTC.

This rearrangement joins TRBV27 to TRBJ1-2; D possibly corresponds to TRBD1 (5 bases). Trimming took 7 bases from V and 2 from J, leaving 14 bases between them. CDR3 size: 14 residues. CDR1 and CDR2 (germline): MNHEY, SMNVEV (reference sequence). CDR3 residues: CASNLRWGNYGYTF. The DNA of the CDR3 is TGTGCCAGCAACCTAAGATGGGGGAACTATGGCTACACCTTC.

The gene calls are TRBV18 and TRBJ1-5; 9 bases map to TRBD1. The CDR3 is made up of 15 amino acids. From germline, CDR1 is KGHSH and CDR2 LQKENI. V lost 3 bases, J lost 6 bases, and 6 bases stayed unmatched. CDR3 sequence reads: CASSPGQGIGQPQHF. CDR3 DNA sequence: TGTGCCAGCTCACCGGGACAGGGAATAGGTCAGCCCCAGCATTTT.

The chain carries TRBV9 and TRBJ2-5, with D perhaps matching TRBD1 (5 bases). Per the germline V gene, CDR1 is SGDLS and CDR2 is YYNGEE. The CDR3 runs 15 residues. V was pared by 0 bases and J by 4 bases, with 13 bases between. CDR3 nucleotides: TGTGCCAGCAGCGTAGAGGGGTCAACTGGAGAGACCCAGTACTTC. Translating gives CASSVEGSTGETQYF.

The CDR3 DNA reads TGTGCCTGGAGTCCCCCAGACAGGGCGGGGTACGAGCAGTACTTC. Its protein product is CAWSPPDRAGYEQYF. The V gene is TRBV30, the J gene TRBJ2-7, with a possible D match to TRBD1 (7 bases). Germline values: CDR1 GTSNPN, CDR2 SVGIG (reference sequence). This CDR3 has 15 residues. The V end lost 2 bases, the J end lost 4 bases, and 18 bases lay between the germline ends.

This chain connects TRBV7-2 to TRBJ2-3, with D perhaps matching TRBD2 (6 bases). CDR1 and CDR2 (germline): SGHTA, FQGNSA. The CDR3 is 15 residues long. Trimming removed 1 base at V and 4 bases at J, with 12 bases between. The CDR3 coding sequence is TGTGCCAGCAGCTTAGTAGTTGGGGGGTCAGATACGCAGTATTTT. This sequence encodes CASSLVVGGSDTQYF. The full variable domain, rest sourced from reference TRBV7-2 and TRBJ2-3, is GAGVSQSPSNKVTEKGKDVELRCDPISGHTALYWYRQSLGQGLEFLIYFQGNSAPDKSGLPSDRFSAERTGGSVSTLTIQRTQQEDSAVYLCASSLVVGGSDTQYFGPGTRLTVL.

The gene calls are TRBV7-9 and TRBJ2-7, with TRBD1 matching 8 bases. V lost 4 bases and J lost 6; bases outside the gene matches: 2. The CDR3 runs 12 residues. The germline CDR1 and CDR2 sequences are SEHNR and FQNEAQ (reference sequence). The CDR3 DNA reads TGTGCCAGCAGCTACAGGGGGATCGAGCAGTACTTC. Protein product: CASSYRGIEQYF.

The rearrangement links TRBV11-2 to TRBJ2-1; TRBD2 aligns across 10 bases. The CDR3 spans 15 residues. Germline loops: CDR1 SGHAT, CDR2 FQNNGV. Trimming cost V 6 bases and J 3 bases; bases outside gene matches: 5. The CDR3 coding sequence is TGTGCCAGCAGATCTAGCGGGGGCCTCTACAATGAGCAGTTCTTC. Encoded protein: CASRSSGGLYNEQFF.

This chain uses TRBV25-1 with TRBJ2-2, with 8 bases lining up with TRBD1. V was pared by 5 bases and J by 8 bases, with 10 bases of the junction left unmatched. Germline CDR1 MGHDK, CDR2 SYGVNS. The CDR3 contains 15 residues. In DNA form, the CDR3 reads TGTGCCAGCAGTTCCAGGGACAGGCTAGGAGGGGAGCTGTTTTTT. It codes for CASSSRDRLGGELFF.

The gene calls are TRBV20-1 and TRBJ2-5, with a possible D match to TRBD1 (5 bases). V shed 3 bases and J shed 9 bases, with 23 bases lying between them. Germline lookup yields CDR1 DFQATT and CDR2 SNEGSKA (reference sequence). The CDR3 is 15 residues long. The DNA of the CDR3 is TGCAGTGCTAGTCCCAGGGATTCCTCCCAGGCGGCCCAGTACTTC. Amino acid sequence: CSASPRDSSQAAQYF.